Listed here are 23 T cell receptor beta chains from one sample, sequenced in a study of Graves' ophthalmopathy and Graves' hyperthyroidism. The authors amplified TCR beta CDR3 regions from RNA transcripts. HTBI primers were employed in first-round RT-PCR, then a second-round multiplex PCR followed. TCRdb re-called the multiplex PCR reads through MiXCR, storing one row per CDR3 protein. The data contain about 740,000 distinct CDR3 sequences, around 40% of them singletons. Input material: peripheral blood. Receptors originate from an adult man with Graves' ophthalmopathy.

The rearrangement uses TRBV10-3 and TRBJ1-5, with 8 bases lining up with TRBD1. After removal of 7 bases from V and 9 bases from J, the junction contained 8 bases not matched to a gene. CDR1 and CDR2 (germline): ENHRY, SYGVKD. The length of the CDR3 is 13 residues. CDR3 loop: CAITILTGVPQHF. Written as DNA, the CDR3 is TGTGCCATCACTATCTTGACAGGGGTGCCCCAGCATTTT.

This clonotype was detected many times. This chain joins TRBV7-8 and TRBJ1-5, with D hard to call. Germline V CDR1 and CDR2: SGHVS, FQNEAQ. The length of the CDR3 is 13 residues. Trimming removed 1 base from V and 8 bases from J, with 9 bases in between. The CDR3 reads CASSLELVEPQHF. CDR3 DNA sequence: TGTGCCAGCAGCTTAGAGCTGGTGGAGCCCCAGCATTTT.

The chain uses TRBV7-9 and TRBJ1-2; perhaps TRBD1 as D (6 bases). Germline CDR1 and CDR2: SEHNR and FQNEAQ (reference sequence). The germline V and J ends were trimmed by 5 bases and 3 bases, with 16 bases remaining between them. This CDR3 is 15 amino acids long. As DNA, the CDR3 is TGTGCCAGCAGCCTACCGGGACAAGACTACTATGGCTACACCTTC. Translated, it gives CASSLPGQDYYGYTF. The full variable domain, in which reference TRBV7-9 and TRBJ1-2 provide the parts outside the CDR3, is DTGVSQNPRHKITKRGQNVTFRCDPISEHNRLYWYRQTLGQGPEFLTYFQNEAQLEKSRLLSDRFSAERPKGSFSTLEIQRTEQGDSAMYLCASSLPGQDYYGYTFGSGTRLTVV.

The V and J genes are TRBV9 and TRBJ2-7, with D perhaps matching TRBD1 (7 bases). The V gene's germline CDR1 is SGDLS and CDR2 YYNGEE. V gave up 0 bases and J gave up 4 bases, with 17 bases separating them. The CDR3 spans 16 residues. The CDR3 protein is CASSVARLGGHYEQYF. CDR3 nucleotides: TGTGCCAGCAGCGTAGCTCGACTAGGGGGCCATTACGAGCAGTACTTC.

CDR3 residues: CASSVGSSYNQPQHF. The CDR3 nucleotides are TGTGCCAGCAGCGTAGGGAGTAGTTACAATCAGCCCCAGCATTTT. The gene calls are TRBV9 and TRBJ1-5; D remains unclear. V shed 0 bases and J shed 3 bases, with 10 bases lying between them. The germline V gene has CDR1 SGDLS and CDR2 YYNGEE. There are 15 residues in the CDR3.

There are many counts of this clonotype. J is TRBJ2-7 and V is TRBV10-1; TRBD2 matches at 7 bases. The CDR3 sequence is 13 residues long. Germline V gene data show CDR1 as WNHNN and CDR2 as SYGVQD (reference sequence). With 3 bases clipped from V and 2 bases from J, the junction kept 1 base outside the gene matches. CDR3 sequence reads: CASSEGLAYEQYF. The CDR3 DNA follows: TGCGCCAGCAGTGAAGGACTAGCCTACGAGCAGTACTTC.

This clonotype was counted ten times or more. The chain carries TRBV2 and TRBJ1-5, with a weak D call TRBD1 (6 bases). The V and J ends lost 6 bases and 6 bases respectively, with 15 bases between them. Germline lookup yields CDR1 SNHLY and CDR2 FYNNEI. The CDR3 is 14 residues long. The CDR3 DNA reads TGTGCCAGCAGACCTGTGGGGGGGCCTCAGCCCCAGCATTTT. Protein: CASRPVGGPQPQHF.

The chain uses TRBV25-1 and TRBJ1-2, with 7 bases identical to TRBD1. CDR3 length equals 15 residues. After removal of 5 bases from V and 2 bases from J, the junction contained 8 bases not matched to a gene. The germline gives CDR1 MGHDK, CDR2 SYGVNS. CDR3 sequence (DNA): TGTGCCAGCAGTCCCGGGGACAGCGAAAACTATGGCTACACCTTC. This encodes CASSPGDSENYGYTF.

The chain links TRBV29-1 to TRBJ1-1, with D perhaps TRBD1 (5 bases). The CDR3 is 13 residues long. The germline V gene has CDR1 SQVTM and CDR2 ANQGSEA. Trimming took off 3 bases at V and 5 bases at J, with 13 bases between the two ends. The chain's CDR3 is CSVDSRGETEAFF. The CDR3 nucleotides read TGCAGCGTTGACAGTCGGGGGGAAACTGAAGCTTTCTTT.

The CDR3: CASSPRTGAAVETQYF. The DNA of the CDR3 is TGTGCCAGTAGTCCGAGGACAGGGGCCGCCGTGGAGACCCAGTACTTC. This sequence joins TRBV19 and TRBJ2-5; TRBD1 matches at 9 bases. The length of the CDR3 is 16 residues. CDR1 is LNHDA, CDR2 SQIVND, per germline (reference sequence). The J segment lost 5 bases and the V segment lost 5 bases, leaving 12 bases of the junction unmatched. Full variable domain (rest looked up from reference TRBV19 and TRBJ2-5): DGGITQSPKYLFRKEGQNVTLSCEQNLNHDAMYWYRQDPGQGLRLIYYSQIVNDFQKGDIAEGYSVSREKKESFPLTVTSAQKNPTAFYLCASSPRTGAAVETQYFGPGTRLLVL.

Points on this clonotype: One end of the junction is discordant with germline, which a read error may explain. The V call is TRBV7-2, the J call TRBJ2-7; D is undetermined. The CDR3 consists of 15 residues. CDR1 SGHTA and CDR2 FQGNSA come from the germline V gene. The CDR3 sequence is CASSQDHRLLGEQYF. The CDR3 DNA reads as TGCGCCAGCAGCCAAGATCACCGGCTACTGGGCGAGCAGTACTTC.

Worth noting for this clonotype: The junction does not match germline at one end; this may be a read error. V is TRBV29-1 and J is TRBJ1-1; 9 bases map to TRBD1. The CDR3 extends over 12 amino acids. CDR1 and CDR2 from the germline V gene are SQVTM and ANQGSEA. Here the CDR3 reads CSVEGTGEEAFF. CDR3 sequence (DNA): TGCAGCGTTGAAGGGACAGGGGAGGAGGCTTTTTTT.

This sequence joins TRBV7-9 and TRBJ2-6; D not certain. The CDR3 loop spans 12 amino acids. V gave up 1 base and J gave up 13 bases, with 8 bases separating them. From germline, CDR1 is SEHNR and CDR2 FQNEAQ (reference sequence). The DNA for the CDR3 is TGTGCCAGCAGCTTAGATGGCCAAGTCCTGACTTTC. Translating gives CASSLDGQVLTF.

The chain employs TRBV25-1 and TRBJ2-7, with 7 bases aligning to TRBD2. Trimming at V came to 6 bases and at J to 4 bases, leaving 9 bases not matched to a gene. The CDR3 is 14 residues long. Germline CDR1 is MGHDK and CDR2 is SYGVNS. CDR3 sequence reads: CASSQREGRYEQYF. In DNA, the CDR3 is TGTGCCAGCAGCCAAAGGGAGGGAAGGTACGAGCAGTACTTC.

This clonotype appeared many times. The chain links TRBV7-2 to TRBJ2-7; D gene unclear. Between the trimmed V and J ends, which lost 1 base and 0 bases, there was a span of 13 bases. This CDR3 has 16 amino acids. CDR1 and CDR2 (germline): SGHTA, FQGNSA. The CDR3 bases are TGTGCCAGCAGCTTAGTGTCTCTCCAAATCTCCTACGAGCAGTACTTC. Protein product: CASSLVSLQISYEQYF.

The chain joins TRBV2 to TRBJ1-2, with 7 bases aligning to TRBD1. The CDR3 loop spans 12 amino acids. Trimming cost V 9 bases and J 7 bases; bases outside gene matches: 8. The germline CDR1 and CDR2 sequences are SNHLY and FYNNEI. The CDR3 DNA reads as TGTGCCAGAACACAGGGGTCGGCTGGCTACACCTTC. Its translation: CARTQGSAGYTF.

In its sample, this clonotype was seen a few times. The chain combines TRBV7-8 with TRBJ2-5; D possibly corresponds to TRBD1 (6 bases). CDR1 is SGHVS, CDR2 FQNEAQ, per germline. The CDR3 spans 16 residues. Trimming removed 3 bases at V and 0 bases at J, with 14 bases between. DNA for the CDR3: TGTGCCAGCAGCTTGAGCCGGACAGTATACCAAGAGACCCAGTACTTC. This encodes CASSLSRTVYQETQYF. Together with reference TRBV7-8 and TRBJ2-5, the CDR3 gives the full variable domain: GAGVSQSPRYKVAKRGQDVALRCDPISGHVSLFWYQQALGQGPEFLTYFQNEAQLDKSGLPSDRFFAERPEGSVSTLKIQRTQQEDSAVYLCASSLSRTVYQETQYFGPGTRLLVL.

A remark on this clonotype: Possible read error: a much larger clone is one base away. CDR3 in DNA: TGTGCCAGCGGCCGAGGGACGGTTAATGAAGCTTTCTTT. As protein: CASGRGTVNEAFF. The rearrangement joins TRBV7-9 to TRBJ1-1; perhaps TRBD1 as D (5 bases). V was shortened by 8 bases and J by 7 bases, with 17 bases between the two germline ends. Per the germline V gene, CDR1 is SEHNR and CDR2 is FQNEAQ (reference sequence). This CDR3 contains 13 residues. Full variable domain (outside the CDR3, taken from reference TRBV7-9 and TRBJ1-1): DTGVSQNPRHKITKRGQNVTFRCDPISEHNRLYWYRQTLGQGPEFLTYFQNEAQLEKSRLLSDRFSAERPKGSFSTLEIQRTEQGDSAMYLCASGRGTVNEAFFGQGTRLTVV.

The chain is built from TRBV7-8 and TRBJ1-2; a possible D gene is TRBD1 (6 bases). The CDR3 runs to 14 residues. V was clipped by 8 bases and J by 0 bases, with 13 bases between them. Germline-derived CDR1 and CDR2 are SGHVS and FQNEAQ. DNA for the CDR3: TGTGCCAGCGCTGCAGGGGACCCTAACTATGGCTACACCTTC. This codes for CASAAGDPNYGYTF.

This chain uses TRBV29-1 with TRBJ2-3; D might be TRBD2 (6 bases). CDR3 size: 14 residues. Between the trimmed V and J ends, which lost 2 bases and 1 base, there was a span of 10 bases. Per the germline V gene, CDR1 is SQVTM and CDR2 is ANQGSEA. CDR3: CSVEQASGTDTQYF. Written as DNA, the CDR3 is TGCAGCGTTGAACAGGCTAGCGGCACAGATACGCAGTATTTT.

The chain joins TRBV25-1 to TRBJ2-3; TRBD2 agrees at 11 bases. The CDR3 is 16 amino acids. Germline CDR1 is MGHDK and CDR2 is SYGVNS. V trimming: 0 bases; J trimming: 3 bases; junction bases outside the gene matches: 2. As DNA, the CDR3 is TGTGCCAGCAGTGAATATAGCGGGAGGGCTACAGATACGCAGTATTTT. As protein: CASSEYSGRATDTQYF.

This chain joins TRBV10-3 and TRBJ1-1, with D tentatively TRBD1 (5 bases). V lost 10 bases to trimming and J lost 11 bases, with 23 bases between them. Germline values: CDR1 ENHRY, CDR2 SYGVKD. CDR3 length: 13 amino acids. The CDR3 reads CASRTPTEGRAFF. The DNA of the CDR3 is TGTGCCAGCAGAACACCGACAGAAGGAAGGGCTTTCTTT.

The rearrangement joins TRBV7-3 to TRBJ1-1, with unresolved D. Germline assignment: CDR1 SGHTA and CDR2 FQGTGA. V dropped 7 bases and J dropped 1 base, with 7 bases sitting between them. The CDR3 consists of 12 residues. The CDR3 loop reads CASITPNTEAFF. The CDR3 region has the DNA TGTGCCAGCATAACACCGAACACTGAAGCTTTCTTT.